The 24 T cell receptor beta chains given below trace back to one sample, sequenced in a study of a mutant IDH1 vaccine in newly diagnosed glioma. Repertoires were generated with immunoSEQ multiplex PCR, while TCRdb's copy carries only in-frame clones and drops some. The sample has tens of thousands of clones; 80% to 90% are singletons. The time point is: baseline, week 1 (first vaccination visit). Stated treatment: pre-vaccination baseline after standard-of-care therapy. The material was PBMCs, obtained from a glioma patient treated with radiotherapy, temozolomide or both. All receptors come from a woman in her fifties or sixties with glioma.

The chain joins TRBV7-2 to TRBJ1-2; TRBD1 is a possible D gene (6 bases). CDR3 length: 14 amino acids. The germline V gene has CDR1 SGHTA and CDR2 FQGNSA. V lost 5 bases and J 8 bases, leaving 18 bases between the germline ends. The CDR3 protein is CASSEILGGWGYTF. The CDR3, as DNA: TGTGCCAGCAGCGAGATCCTAGGGGGTTGGGGCTACACCTTC. Full variable domain (rest looked up from reference TRBV7-2 and TRBJ1-2): GAGVSQSPSNKVTEKGKDVELRCDPISGHTALYWYRQSLGQGLEFLIYFQGNSAPDKSGLPSDRFSAERTGGSVSTLTIQRTQQEDSAVYLCASSEILGGWGYTFGSGTRLTVV.

This chain links TRBV2 with TRBJ1-6, with TRBD1 as a possible D gene (5 bases). Trimming removed 7 bases from V and 10 bases from J, with 14 bases in between. Germline V gene sequence: CDR1 SNHLY, CDR2 FYNNEI. This CDR3 region has 13 residues. The CDR3 protein is CASTGQGWSPLHF. The CDR3 DNA sequence: TGTGCCAGCACCGGGCAGGGCTGGTCACCCCTCCACTTT.

This clone occurred a few times. CDR3 coding DNA: TGTGCCAGCAGCGTCGGGGAAACCCTTCGTCCTATGTTGAGTGATGGCTACACCTTC. Protein: CASSVGETLRPMLSDGYTF. V is TRBV7-2 and J is TRBJ1-2; D is undetermined. The CDR3 totals 19 residues. Trimming cost V 5 bases and J 6 bases, with 31 bases left between them. From germline, CDR1 is SGHTA and CDR2 FQGNSA.

The CDR3 spells CASSVIDSHTGELFF. CDR3 in DNA: TGTGCCAGCAGTGTAATTGACAGTCACACCGGGGAGCTGTTTTTT. The J gene is TRBJ2-2, the V gene TRBV2; TRBD1 might be the D (5 bases). Trimming left V 4 bases short and J 3 bases short, with 12 bases between. This CDR3 has 15 residues. Per the germline V gene, CDR1 is SNHLY and CDR2 is FYNNEI.

The chain carries TRBV27 and TRBJ2-3, with no clear D. Trimming took 5 bases from V and 6 from J, leaving 21 bases between them. CDR3 size: 16 residues. Germline values: CDR1 MNHEY, CDR2 SMNVEV (reference sequence). The CDR3 region is CASSIGRPLVSDTQYF. The CDR3 coding sequence is TGTGCCAGCAGTATAGGACGGCCCTTAGTTTCCGATACGCAGTATTTT.

The chain employs TRBV5-1 and TRBJ2-2; 9 nucleotides align to TRBD1. The J segment lost 2 bases and the V segment lost 4 bases, leaving 3 bases of the junction unmatched. Germline CDR1 and CDR2: SGHRS and YFSETQ. This CDR3 contains 15 residues. The CDR3 reads CASSPGQGNTGELFF. CDR3 DNA sequence: TGCGCCAGCAGCCCGGGACAGGGTAACACCGGGGAGCTGTTTTTT.

This clone was observed once. V is TRBV27 and J is TRBJ2-1; TRBD2 agrees at 7 bases. Per the germline V gene, CDR1 is MNHEY and CDR2 is SMNVEV (reference sequence). V was pared by 6 bases and J by 7 bases, with 21 bases of the junction left unmatched. The CDR3 length is 18 residues. In nucleotides, the CDR3 is TGTGCCAGCAGCACCGGGACTACCCCCCGGGCCGATTTGAATGAGCAGTTCTTC. Its translation is CASSTGTTPRADLNEQFF.

This chain connects TRBV6-6 to TRBJ1-5; D is possibly TRBD1 (5 bases). Deletions cut 8 bases from V and 0 bases from J, with 5 bases between. The CDR3 is made up of 12 amino acids. The germline V gene encodes CDR1 MNHNY and CDR2 SVGAGI (reference sequence). The CDR3 loop reads CASGGSNQPQHF. CDR3 coding DNA: TGTGCCAGCGGGGGTAGCAATCAGCCCCAGCATTTT.

The chain links TRBV5-4 to TRBJ2-3; D is ambiguous. The CDR3 contains 13 residues. Germline CDR1 is SGHNT and CDR2 is YYREEE (reference sequence). Trimming took off 1 base at V and 1 base at J, with 4 bases between the two ends. CDR3 residues: CASSLQGTDTQYF. CDR3 sequence (DNA): TGTGCCAGCAGCTTGCAGGGCACAGATACGCAGTATTTT.

The rearrangement uses TRBV6-1 and TRBJ1-6, with a tentative D call TRBD1 (5 bases). This CDR3 region has 13 residues. Germline lookup yields CDR1 MNHNS and CDR2 SASEGT. Trimming pared 7 bases from V and 10 bases from J, leaving 14 bases between. CDR3 DNA sequence: TGTGCCAGCACCTTAATGGGGGACTCACCCCTCCACTTT. Encoded protein: CASTLMGDSPLHF.

The CDR3 bases are TGTGCCAGCAGTTATACCGGGCGGAACACTGAAGCTTTCTTT. Its protein is CASSYTGRNTEAFF. This sequence joins TRBV6-5 and TRBJ1-1; D uncertain. The CDR3 spans 14 residues. V shed 3 bases and J shed 1 base, with 9 bases lying between them. Per germline, CDR1 MNHEY and CDR2 SVGAGI.

This chain uses TRBV25-1 with TRBJ2-1, with unresolved D. Germline-derived CDR1 and CDR2 are MGHDK and SYGVNS. There are 12 residues in the CDR3. Trimming removed 5 bases from V and 5 bases from J, with 7 bases in between. This CDR3 reads CASSRVDNEQFF. The CDR3 region has the DNA TGTGCCAGCAGTAGGGTCGACAATGAGCAGTTCTTC.

CDR3 loop: CASSESGTGSYEQYF. The CDR3, as DNA: TGTGCCAGCAGTGAATCCGGGACAGGGTCCTACGAGCAGTACTTC. The rearrangement links TRBV25-1 to TRBJ2-7; 9 bases match TRBD1. CDR3 size: 15 residues. From germline, CDR1 is MGHDK and CDR2 SYGVNS. The junction had 2 bases not matched to a gene; V was cut back by 1 base and J by 1 base.

Here the CDR3 reads CASSEVVMISGANVLTF. In DNA, the CDR3 is TGTGCCAGCAGTGAAGTGGTGATGATCTCTGGGGCCAACGTCCTGACTTTC. The chain carries TRBV6-1 and TRBJ2-6; D gene uncertain. Trimming removed 1 base at V and 0 bases at J, with 10 bases between. CDR1 and CDR2 from the germline V gene are MNHNS and SASEGT. This CDR3 contains 17 residues.

This clone was observed a single time. This rearrangement joins TRBV9 to TRBJ2-7; 12 nucleotides line up with TRBD2. J was trimmed by 6 bases and V by 6 bases; bases with no gene match: 10. Germline CDR1 and CDR2: SGDLS and YYNGEE. The CDR3 loop spans 15 amino acids. The CDR3 nucleotides are TGTGCCAGCAAGCGACTAGCGGGGGAAGGGGGCGAGCAGTACTTC. As protein: CASKRLAGEGGEQYF. Full variable domain (remainder filled in from reference TRBV9 and TRBJ2-7): DSGVTQTPKHLITATGQRVTLRCSPRSGDLSVYWYQQSLDQGLQFLIQYYNGEERAKGNILERFSAQQFPDLHSELNLSSLELGDSALYFCASKRLAGEGGEQYFGPGTRLTVT.

There are a few counts of this clone. The rearrangement links TRBV5-8 to TRBJ1-5; no firm D call. Between the trimmed V and J ends, which lost 4 bases and 5 bases, there was a span of 10 bases. Germline lookup yields CDR1 SGHTS and CDR2 YDEGEE. CDR3 length equals 13 residues. The CDR3 spells CASSLGRDQPQHF. DNA of the CDR3: TGTGCCAGCAGCCTCGGAAGGGATCAGCCCCAGCATTTT.

The chain recombines TRBV7-9 with TRBJ1-1; D not certain. With 3 bases removed from V and 4 bases from J, the gap between germline ends came to 3 bases. The germline V gene has CDR1 SEHNR and CDR2 FQNEAQ (reference sequence). The CDR3 covers 11 residues. The CDR3 sequence is CASSFGTEAFF. CDR3 coding DNA: TGTGCCAGCAGCTTTGGCACTGAAGCTTTCTTT.

This sequence joins TRBV5-4 and TRBJ2-4, with D unresolved. The germline V gene has CDR1 SGHNT and CDR2 YYREEE (reference sequence). V lost 0 bases and J lost 0, with 10 bases in between. This CDR3 has 16 amino acids. The CDR3, as DNA: TGTGCCAGCAGCTTGGGGGGTGTGCTAGCCAAAAACATTCAGTACTTC. Its protein is CASSLGGVLAKNIQYF.

The V call is TRBV7-9, the J call TRBJ1-1; D is possibly TRBD1 (5 bases). This CDR3 is 13 amino acids long. Trimming left V 1 base short and J 8 bases short, with 11 bases between. Germline loops: CDR1 SEHNR, CDR2 FQNEAQ (reference sequence). The CDR3 region has the DNA TGTGCCAGCAGCTTAGAGGCAGGGCGGGAAGCTTTCTTT. Translation gives CASSLEAGREAFF.

The chain couples TRBV7-8 to TRBJ1-5; unclear D gene. Germline V gene lookup returns CDR1 SGHVS and CDR2 FQNEAQ. Trimming took off 3 bases at V and 3 bases at J, with 9 bases between the two ends. CDR3 length: 14 amino acids. Here the CDR3 reads CASSFELFNQPQHF. The DNA for the CDR3 is TGTGCCAGCAGCTTCGAGCTATTCAATCAGCCCCAGCATTTT. The full variable domain, in which reference TRBV7-8 and TRBJ1-5 provide the parts outside the CDR3, is GAGVSQSPRYKVAKRGQDVALRCDPISGHVSLFWYQQALGQGPEFLTYFQNEAQLDKSGLPSDRFFAERPEGSVSTLKIQRTQQEDSAVYLCASSFELFNQPQHFGDGTRLSIL.

This rearrangement joins TRBV5-4 to TRBJ1-2, with 10 bases identical to TRBD1. Germline trimming cut 4 bases from V and 5 bases from J; bases unmatched to any gene: 5. The CDR3 spans 14 residues. In germline, CDR1 is SGHNT, CDR2 YYREEE (reference sequence). For the CDR3, the DNA is TGTGCCAGCAGCCCCGGACAGGGGGTTTATGGCTACACCTTC. It codes for CASSPGQGVYGYTF.

The gene calls are TRBV7-9 and TRBJ1-4; 11 nucleotides agree with TRBD1. Germline CDR1 and CDR2: SEHNR and FQNEAQ (reference sequence). The V and J ends lost 5 bases and 10 bases, in that order; junction bases with no gene match: 6. This CDR3 is 14 amino acids long. CDR3 bases: TGTGCCAGCAGCCCTTCGGACAGGGGGCCAAAACTGTTTTTT. Its protein product is CASSPSDRGPKLFF. The variable domain in full, with the rest retrieved from reference TRBV7-9 and TRBJ1-4, is DTGVSQNPRHKITKRGQNVTFRCDPISEHNRLYWYRQTLGQGPEFLTYFQNEAQLEKSRLLSDRFSAERPKGSFSTLEIQRTEQGDSAMYLCASSPSDRGPKLFFGSGTQLSVL.

The rearrangement links TRBV6-5 to TRBJ1-2; 8 bases agree with TRBD1. V shed 2 bases and J 0 bases; nucleotides not matched to a gene: 5. The CDR3 has 16 residues. The germline gives CDR1 MNHEY, CDR2 SVGAGI. The CDR3 sequence is CASSYQSTGANYGYTF. The DNA for the CDR3 is TGTGCCAGCAGTTACCAATCGACAGGGGCTAACTATGGCTACACCTTC.

This clone has only one observation. The CDR3 DNA reads as TGCGCCAGCAGCTCTCAGCCCGTCCCCTCCCTCACAGATACGCAGTATTTT. It specifies CASSSQPVPSLTDTQYF. The gene calls are TRBV5-1 and TRBJ2-3, with D unresolved. CDR3 length equals 17 residues. Trimming removed 3 bases at V and 2 bases at J, with 19 bases between. Germline loops: CDR1 SGHRS, CDR2 YFSETQ.